This T cell receptor beta chain was captured by sequencing in a study of shared clonotypes between healthy human individuals. To note about this clone: Antigen: not known.

Germline V gives CDR1 SGHNT, CDR2 YENEEA. Trimming left V 6 bases short and J 3 bases short, with 12 bases between. This CDR3 region has 13 residues. Study results and limitations: Estimated clonotype richness was generally higher in naive than memory subsets.

Only in-frame clones appear in the TCRdb table, and some are missing; sequencing was by immunoSEQ multiplex PCR. The data show around 1 million clones, 76% seen once. Sequencing used memory CD4+ T cells sorted from blood. The subset: CD45RA-negative fraction. The chain has TRBV11-3 and TRBJ2-7; TRBD1 is a possible D gene (5 bases). This sequence was found in a man in his late teens or twenties in good health. CDR3 nucleotides: TGTGCCAGCAGTCAGGCTCAGGGCTACGAGCAGTACTTC. The encoded protein is CASSQAQGYEQYF.